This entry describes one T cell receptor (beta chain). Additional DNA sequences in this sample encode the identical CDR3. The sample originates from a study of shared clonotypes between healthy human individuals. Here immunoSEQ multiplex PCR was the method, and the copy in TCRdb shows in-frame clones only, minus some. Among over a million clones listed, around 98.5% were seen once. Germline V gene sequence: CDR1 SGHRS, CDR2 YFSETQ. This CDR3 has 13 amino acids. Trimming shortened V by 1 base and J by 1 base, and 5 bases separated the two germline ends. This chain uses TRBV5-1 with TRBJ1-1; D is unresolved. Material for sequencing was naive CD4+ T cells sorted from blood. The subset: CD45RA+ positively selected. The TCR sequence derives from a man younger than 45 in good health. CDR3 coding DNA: TGCGCCAGCAGCTTGAAAGGGAACACTGAAGCTTTCTTT. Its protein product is CASSLKGNTEAFF.